The clone carrying this TCR beta chain was seen ten or more times. Its antigen remains unidentified. Germline loops: CDR1 MNHEY, CDR2 SVGEGT. The germline V and J ends were trimmed by 6 bases and 7 bases, with 16 bases remaining between them. This CDR3 is built from 15 residues. For TCRbeta, the library was prepared with unique molecular identifiers. TCRdb redid the calling of the PCR reads with MiXCR, one entry per CDR3 protein. The data contain some 15,000 distinct CDR3 sequences, 5.1% of them singletons. The sample originates from a study of T-cell reconstitution after alpha-beta-depleted transplantation in children. General study results and limits: Most T-cell counts and diversity one year after the transplant came from T cells that were newly produced.

This TCR was sampled from a boy between 10 and 17 years old with acute lymphoblastic leukemia, due to receive a stem cell transplant. The rearrangement links TRBV6-2 or TRBV6-3 to TRBJ1-6; no definite D call. Sequences were derived from PBMCs, sampled before TCRalphabeta/CD19-depleted stem cell transplant. The CDR3: CASSETRRTNSPLHF. The CDR3 DNA is TGTGCCAGCAGCGAGACACGACGGACCAATTCACCCCTCCACTTT.